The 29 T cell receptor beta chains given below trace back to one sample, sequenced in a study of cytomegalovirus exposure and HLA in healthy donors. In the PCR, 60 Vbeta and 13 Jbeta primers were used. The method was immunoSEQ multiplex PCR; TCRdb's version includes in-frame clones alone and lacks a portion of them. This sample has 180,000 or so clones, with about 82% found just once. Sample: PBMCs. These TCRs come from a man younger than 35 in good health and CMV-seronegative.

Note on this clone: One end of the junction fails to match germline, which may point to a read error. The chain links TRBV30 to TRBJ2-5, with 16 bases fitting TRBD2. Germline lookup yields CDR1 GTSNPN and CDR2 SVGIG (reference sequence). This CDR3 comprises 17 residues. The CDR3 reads CARSVGTSGGAGETQYF. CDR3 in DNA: TGTGCCCGGAGTGTTGGGACTAGCGGGGGGGCTGGAGAGACCCAGTACTTC.

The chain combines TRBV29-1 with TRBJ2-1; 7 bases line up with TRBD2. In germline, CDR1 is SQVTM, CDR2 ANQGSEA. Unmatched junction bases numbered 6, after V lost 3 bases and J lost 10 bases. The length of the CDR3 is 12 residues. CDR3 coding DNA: TGCAGCGTTGAGGGGGGAGGGACCGAGCAGTTCTTC. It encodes CSVEGGGTEQFF.

CDR3 coding DNA: TGCGCCAGCAGCTCCGGGGGTAGCGGGGGACAAGAGACCCAGTACTTC. It codes for CASSSGGSGGQETQYF. This sequence joins TRBV5-1 and TRBJ2-5, with 9 bases matching TRBD2. Per the germline V gene, CDR1 is SGHRS and CDR2 is YFSETQ. J lost 2 bases, V lost 3 bases, and 8 bases had no gene match. The CDR3 consists of 16 residues.

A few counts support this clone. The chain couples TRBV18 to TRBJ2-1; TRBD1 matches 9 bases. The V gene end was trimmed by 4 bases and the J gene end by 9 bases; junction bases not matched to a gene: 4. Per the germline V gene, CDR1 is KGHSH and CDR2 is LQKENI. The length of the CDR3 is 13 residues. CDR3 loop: CASSRRDRAEQFF. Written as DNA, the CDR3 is TGTGCCAGCTCACGCCGGGACAGGGCTGAGCAGTTCTTC.

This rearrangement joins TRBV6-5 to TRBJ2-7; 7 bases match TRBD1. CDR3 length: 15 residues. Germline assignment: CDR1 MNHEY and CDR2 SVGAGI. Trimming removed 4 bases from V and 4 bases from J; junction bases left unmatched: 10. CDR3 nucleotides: TGTGCCAGCAGTTCTCCGGGGACAGTTCGGTACGAGCAGTACTTC. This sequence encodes CASSSPGTVRYEQYF.

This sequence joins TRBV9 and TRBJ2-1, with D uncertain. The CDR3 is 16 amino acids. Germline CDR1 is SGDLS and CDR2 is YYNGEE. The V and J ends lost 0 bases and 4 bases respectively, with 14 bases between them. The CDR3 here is CASSVESSLVYNEQFF. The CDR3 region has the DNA TGTGCCAGCAGCGTAGAGAGTAGCTTGGTTTACAATGAGCAGTTCTTC.

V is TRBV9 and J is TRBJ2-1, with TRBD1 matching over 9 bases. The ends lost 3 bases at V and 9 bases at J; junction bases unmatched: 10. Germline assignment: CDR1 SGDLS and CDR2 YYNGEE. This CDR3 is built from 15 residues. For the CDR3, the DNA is TGTGCCAGCAGCGCACCCGGACAGGGGAGCGGTGAGCAGTTCTTC. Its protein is CASSAPGQGSGEQFF.

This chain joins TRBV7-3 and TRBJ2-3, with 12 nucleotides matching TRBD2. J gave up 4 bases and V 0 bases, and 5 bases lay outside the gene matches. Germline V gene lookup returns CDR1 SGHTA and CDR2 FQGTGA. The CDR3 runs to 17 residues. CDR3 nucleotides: TGTGCCAGCAGCTTAACTTCTAGCGGGAGGGGGCCAGATACGCAGTATTTT. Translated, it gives CASSLTSSGRGPDTQYF.

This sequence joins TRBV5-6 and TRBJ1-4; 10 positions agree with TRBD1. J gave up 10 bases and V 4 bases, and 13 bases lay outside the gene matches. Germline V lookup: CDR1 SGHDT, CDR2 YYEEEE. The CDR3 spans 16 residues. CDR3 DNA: TGTGCCAGCAGCCCGGGACAGGGGAGGGCTTTTGGAAAACTGTTTTTT. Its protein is CASSPGQGRAFGKLFF.

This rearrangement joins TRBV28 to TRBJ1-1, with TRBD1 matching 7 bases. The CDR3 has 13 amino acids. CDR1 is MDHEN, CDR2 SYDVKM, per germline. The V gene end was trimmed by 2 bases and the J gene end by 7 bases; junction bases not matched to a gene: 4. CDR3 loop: CASSLGWDSEAFF. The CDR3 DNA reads TGTGCCAGCAGTTTAGGGTGGGACAGTGAAGCTTTCTTT.

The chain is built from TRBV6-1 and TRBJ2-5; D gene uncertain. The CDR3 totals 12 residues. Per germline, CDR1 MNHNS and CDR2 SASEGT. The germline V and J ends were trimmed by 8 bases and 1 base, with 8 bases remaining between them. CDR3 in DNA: TGTGCCAGCGAGTTAAGCCAAGAGACCCAGTACTTC. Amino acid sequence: CASELSQETQYF.

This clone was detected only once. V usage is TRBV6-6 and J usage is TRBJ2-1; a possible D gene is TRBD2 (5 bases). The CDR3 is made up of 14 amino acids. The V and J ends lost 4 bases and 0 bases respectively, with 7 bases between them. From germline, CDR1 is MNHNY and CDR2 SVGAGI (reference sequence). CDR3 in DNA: TGTGCCAGCAGTTCCAGCGGCTCCTACAATGAGCAGTTCTTC. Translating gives CASSSSGSYNEQFF.

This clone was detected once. CDR3 in amino acids: CASSLVTSGSKNIQYF. For the CDR3, the DNA is TGCGCCAGCAGCTTGGTAACTAGCGGAAGTAAAAACATTCAGTACTTC. This chain links TRBV5-1 with TRBJ2-4, with TRBD2 matching over 8 bases. V gave up 0 bases and J gave up 4 bases; unmatched junction bases: 6. The CDR3 is 16 residues long. Germline V gene data show CDR1 as SGHRS and CDR2 as YFSETQ.

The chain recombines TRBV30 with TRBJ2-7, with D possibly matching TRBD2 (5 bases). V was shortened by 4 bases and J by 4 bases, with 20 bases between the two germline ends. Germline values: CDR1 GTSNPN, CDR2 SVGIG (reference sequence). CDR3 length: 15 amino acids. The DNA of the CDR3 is TGTGCCTGGAACCGGGGTTCGGCTAGCTCGTACGAGCAGTACTTC. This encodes CAWNRGSASSYEQYF.

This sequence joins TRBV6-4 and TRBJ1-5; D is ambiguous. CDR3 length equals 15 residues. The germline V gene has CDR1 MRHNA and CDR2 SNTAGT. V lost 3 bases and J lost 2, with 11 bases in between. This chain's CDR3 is CASSDSPSGNQPQHF. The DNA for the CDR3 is TGTGCCAGCAGTGATAGCCCAAGCGGCAATCAGCCCCAGCATTTT.

The CDR3 DNA follows: TGTGCCAGCAGTCTCTCCACCGGACAGGGATATTATGGCTACACCTTC. It specifies CASSLSTGQGYYGYTF. The chain joins TRBV6-6 to TRBJ1-2, with 8 positions matching TRBD1. Trimming took 5 bases from V and 5 from J; bases not matched to a gene: 13. Germline V gene sequence: CDR1 MNHNY, CDR2 SVGAGI (reference sequence). The CDR3 extends over 16 amino acids.

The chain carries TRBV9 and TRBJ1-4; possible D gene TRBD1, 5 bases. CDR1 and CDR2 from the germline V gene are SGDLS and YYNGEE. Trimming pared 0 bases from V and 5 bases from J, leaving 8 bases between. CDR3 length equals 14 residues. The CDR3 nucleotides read TGTGCCAGCAGCGTAGAGGACACGAATGAAAAACTGTTTTTT. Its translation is CASSVEDTNEKLFF.

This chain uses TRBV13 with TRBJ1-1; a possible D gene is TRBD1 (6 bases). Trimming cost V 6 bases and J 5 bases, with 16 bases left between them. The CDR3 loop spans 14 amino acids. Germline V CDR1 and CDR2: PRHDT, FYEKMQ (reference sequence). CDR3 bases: TGTGCCAGCAGGGATGGGGGGGCGGGTACTGAAGCTTTCTTT. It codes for CASRDGGAGTEAFF.

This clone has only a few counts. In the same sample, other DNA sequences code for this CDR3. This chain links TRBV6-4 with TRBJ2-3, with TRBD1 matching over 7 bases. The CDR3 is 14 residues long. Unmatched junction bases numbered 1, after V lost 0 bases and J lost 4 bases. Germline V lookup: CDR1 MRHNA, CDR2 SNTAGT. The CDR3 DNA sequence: TGTGCCAGCAGTGACTCGCAGGGGGCAGATACGCAGTATTTT. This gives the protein CASSDSQGADTQYF.

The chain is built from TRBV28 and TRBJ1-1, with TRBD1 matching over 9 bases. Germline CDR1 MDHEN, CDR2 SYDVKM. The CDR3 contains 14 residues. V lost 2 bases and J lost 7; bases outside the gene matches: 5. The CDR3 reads CASSLIRTGDEAFF. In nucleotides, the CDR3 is TGTGCCAGCAGTTTAATAAGGACAGGGGATGAAGCTTTCTTT.

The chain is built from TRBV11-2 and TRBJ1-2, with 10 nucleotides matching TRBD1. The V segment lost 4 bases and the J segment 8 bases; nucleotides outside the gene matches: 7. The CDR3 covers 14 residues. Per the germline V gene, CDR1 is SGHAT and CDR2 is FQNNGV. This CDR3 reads CASSYPGTGDGYTF. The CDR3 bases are TGTGCCAGCAGCTACCCAGGGACAGGGGACGGCTACACCTTC.

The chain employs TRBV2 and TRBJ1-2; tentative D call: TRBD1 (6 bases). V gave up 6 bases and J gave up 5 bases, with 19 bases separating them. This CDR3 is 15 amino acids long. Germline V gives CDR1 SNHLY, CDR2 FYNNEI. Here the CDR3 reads CASSIQRQVGYGYTF. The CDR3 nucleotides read TGTGCCAGCAGCATACAACGACAGGTCGGGTATGGCTACACCTTC. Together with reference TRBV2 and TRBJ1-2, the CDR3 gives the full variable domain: EPEVTQTPSHQVTQMGQEVILRCVPISNHLYFYWYRQILGQKVEFLVSFYNNEISEKSEIFDDQFSVERPDGSNFTLKIRSTKLEDSAMYFCASSIQRQVGYGYTFGSGTRLTVV.

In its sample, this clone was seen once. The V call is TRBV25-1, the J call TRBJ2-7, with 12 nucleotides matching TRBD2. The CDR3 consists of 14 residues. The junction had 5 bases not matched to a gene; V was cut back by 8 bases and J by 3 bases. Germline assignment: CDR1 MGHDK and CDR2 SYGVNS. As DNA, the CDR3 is TGTGCCAGCCGAAGACTAGCGGGAGTCTACGAGCAGTACTTC. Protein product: CASRRLAGVYEQYF.

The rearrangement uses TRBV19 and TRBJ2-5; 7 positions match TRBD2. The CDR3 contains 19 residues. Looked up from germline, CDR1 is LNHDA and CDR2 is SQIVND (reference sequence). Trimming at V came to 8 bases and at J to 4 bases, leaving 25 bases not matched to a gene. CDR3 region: CASPHQIIFGIIAGETQYF. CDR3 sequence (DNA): TGTGCCAGTCCCCACCAGATAATCTTTGGGATAATAGCGGGAGAGACCCAGTACTTC.

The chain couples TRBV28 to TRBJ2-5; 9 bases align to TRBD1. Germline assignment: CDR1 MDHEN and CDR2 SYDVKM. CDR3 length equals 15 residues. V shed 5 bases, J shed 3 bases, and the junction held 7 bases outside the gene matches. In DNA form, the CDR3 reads TGTGCCAGCAGTGCGGGGACAGGGATAAAAGAGACCCAGTACTTC. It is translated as CASSAGTGIKETQYF.

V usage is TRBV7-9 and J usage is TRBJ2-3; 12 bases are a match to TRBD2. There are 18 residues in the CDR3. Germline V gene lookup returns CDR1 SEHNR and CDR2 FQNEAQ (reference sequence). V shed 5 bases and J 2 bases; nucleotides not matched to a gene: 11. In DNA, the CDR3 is TGTGCCAGCAGCCCACATACTAGCGGGAGGACCTACACAGATACGCAGTATTTT. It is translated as CASSPHTSGRTYTDTQYF. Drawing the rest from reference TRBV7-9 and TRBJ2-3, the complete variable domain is DTGVSQNPRHKITKRGQNVTFRCDPISEHNRLYWYRQTLGQGPEFLTYFQNEAQLEKSRLLSDRFSAERPKGSFSTLEIQRTEQGDSAMYLCASSPHTSGRTYTDTQYFGPGTRLTVL.

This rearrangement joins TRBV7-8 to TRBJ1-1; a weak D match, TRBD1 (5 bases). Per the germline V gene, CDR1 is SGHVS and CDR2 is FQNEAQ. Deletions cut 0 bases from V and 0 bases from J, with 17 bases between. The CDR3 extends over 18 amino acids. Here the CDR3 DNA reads TGTGCCAGCAGCTTAGCGTTCGGGGGTAGTGTGTTGAACACTGAAGCTTTCTTT. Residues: CASSLAFGGSVLNTEAFF.

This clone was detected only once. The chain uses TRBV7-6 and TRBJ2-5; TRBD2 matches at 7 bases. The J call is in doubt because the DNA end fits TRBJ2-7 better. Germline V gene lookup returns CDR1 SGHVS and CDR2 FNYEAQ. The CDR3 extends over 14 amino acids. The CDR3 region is CASSLGLAIHEQYF. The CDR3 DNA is TGTGCCAGCAGCTTAGGACTAGCTATCCACGAGCAGTACTTC.

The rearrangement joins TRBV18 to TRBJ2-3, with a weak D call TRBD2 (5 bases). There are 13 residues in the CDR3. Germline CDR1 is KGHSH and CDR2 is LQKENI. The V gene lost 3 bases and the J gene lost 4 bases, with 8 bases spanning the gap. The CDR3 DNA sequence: TGTGCCAGCTCACCTAACGGGGCAGATACGCAGTATTTT. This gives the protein CASSPNGADTQYF.